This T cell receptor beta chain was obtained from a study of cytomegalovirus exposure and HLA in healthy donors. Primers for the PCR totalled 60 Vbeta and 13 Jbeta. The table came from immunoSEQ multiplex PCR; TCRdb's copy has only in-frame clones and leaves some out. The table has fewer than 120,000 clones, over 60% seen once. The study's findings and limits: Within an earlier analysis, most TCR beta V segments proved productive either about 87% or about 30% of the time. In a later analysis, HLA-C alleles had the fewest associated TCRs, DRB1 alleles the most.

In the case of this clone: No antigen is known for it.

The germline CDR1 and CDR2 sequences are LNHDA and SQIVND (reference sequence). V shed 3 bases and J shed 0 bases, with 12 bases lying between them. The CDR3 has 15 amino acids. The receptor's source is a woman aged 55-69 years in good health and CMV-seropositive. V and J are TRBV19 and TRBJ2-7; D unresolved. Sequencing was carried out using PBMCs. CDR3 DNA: TGTGCCAGTAGTATGACTGGGTCCGGCTCCTACGAGCAGTACTTC. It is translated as CASSMTGSGSYEQYF.